This T cell receptor beta chain was recorded in a study of T cell changes during pregnancy in multiple sclerosis. Data came from immunoSEQ multiplex PCR; TCRdb stores just in-frame clones and leaves some out. Of 26,000 or so clones in the sample, under 90% were seen once. Trimming shortened V by 2 bases and J by 5 bases, and 22 bases separated the two germline ends. The CDR3 is 17 residues long. Germline V gene data show CDR1 as LGHNA and CDR2 as YNFKEQ. This clonotype was sampled from a female donor in good health, enrolled as a control in a pregnancy study. This sample comprised CD4+ T cells from peripheral blood mononuclear cells, obtained in the first trimester of pregnancy. The rearrangement joins TRBV4-2 to TRBJ2-7; D is unclear. The CDR3 sequence is CASSQIKTATIVHEQYF. The CDR3 nucleotides read TGTGCCAGCAGCCAAATAAAAACGGCTACTATAGTCCACGAGCAGTACTTC.